The 21 T cell receptor beta chains below were found in one sample sequenced in a study of graft-versus-host responses after intestinal transplantation. These receptors have no known antigen. The table came from immunoSEQ multiplex PCR; TCRdb's copy has only in-frame clones and leaves some out. The sample includes around 90,000 clones, 80% to 95% of them seen just once. Sequencing used unstimulated CD8+ T cells sorted from spleen or lymph node cells, obtained before transplant. These receptors were obtained from a human donor who was the organ donor for an intestinal transplant.

The V and J genes are TRBV7-9 and TRBJ1-3; no reliable D call. The CDR3 extends over 17 amino acids. V was clipped by 0 bases and J by 2 bases, with 14 bases between them. The V gene's germline CDR1 is SEHNR and CDR2 FQNEAQ (reference sequence). The CDR3, as DNA: TGTGCCAGCAGCTTAGCGCTTGGAGAGAAGGCTGGAAACACCATATATTTT. This translates into CASSLALGEKAGNTIYF.

The CDR3 DNA sequence: TGTGCCAGCAGTTTTGGAGGGGAGGGGGATACGCAGTATTTT. Protein sequence: CASSFGGEGDTQYF. The chain is built from TRBV28 and TRBJ2-3; 7 positions match TRBD2. V shed 3 bases, J shed 6 bases, and the junction held 6 bases outside the gene matches. The CDR3 runs 14 residues. The germline gives CDR1 MDHEN, CDR2 SYDVKM.

The rearrangement links TRBV28 to TRBJ2-7; D uncertain. Germline-derived CDR1 and CDR2 are MDHEN and SYDVKM. Trimming removed 4 bases from V and 1 base from J, with 8 bases in between. This CDR3 is built from 13 residues. CDR3 sequence: CASSSGYSYEQYF. The CDR3 nucleotides are TGTGCCAGCAGTTCCGGGTATTCCTACGAGCAGTACTTC.

This clone was seen a handful of times. The V call is TRBV5-4, the J call TRBJ2-5, with a tentative D call TRBD2 (6 bases). The CDR3 runs to 16 residues. V was cut by 5 bases and J by 5 bases, with 22 bases left in between. The germline V gene encodes CDR1 SGHNT and CDR2 YYREEE (reference sequence). This CDR3 reads CASRETGLPGWETQYF. The DNA of the CDR3 is TGTGCCAGCAGAGAGACGGGACTGCCGGGTTGGGAGACCCAGTACTTC.

This rearrangement joins TRBV6-5 to TRBJ1-5, with TRBD1 matching 7 bases. The germline V gene has CDR1 MNHEY and CDR2 SVGAGI. The CDR3 covers 14 residues. V lost 5 bases and J lost 5; bases outside the gene matches: 6. As DNA, the CDR3 is TGTGCCAGCAGTCCCGGGACAGAGGATCAGCCCCAGCATTTT. This gives the protein CASSPGTEDQPQHF.

This clone was found a few times. Mismatch with germline at one junction end may stem from a read error. The J gene is TRBJ1-5, the V gene TRBV4-1; D remains unclear. CDR1 is MGHRA and CDR2 is YSYEKL in the germline V gene. The CDR3 length is 12 residues. This CDR3 reads CASSQGAGPQHF. The CDR3 DNA reads TGCGCCAGCAGTCAAGGTGCGGGGCCCCAGCATTTT.

The V call is TRBV27, the J call TRBJ2-7; D possibly corresponds to TRBD1 (6 bases). In germline, CDR1 is MNHEY, CDR2 SMNVEV (reference sequence). The CDR3 totals 16 residues. The V gene lost 0 bases and the J gene lost 2 bases, with 14 bases spanning the gap. The CDR3 nucleotides are TGTGCCAGCAGTTTATCGTCAGGGGATGCGGCCTACGAGCAGTACTTC. Translation gives CASSLSSGDAAYEQYF.

Comment on this clone: The sample contains more than one DNA sequence encoding this CDR3. The J gene is TRBJ2-2, the V gene TRBV19; 7 positions agree with TRBD1. This CDR3 spans 15 amino acids. V was clipped by 3 bases and J by 4 bases; unmatched bases: 5. From germline, CDR1 is LNHDA and CDR2 SQIVND (reference sequence). CDR3: CASSILAGGTGELFF. For the CDR3, the DNA is TGTGCCAGTAGTATCTTGGCAGGGGGCACCGGGGAGCTGTTTTTT. Variable domain in full (rest from reference TRBV19 and TRBJ2-2): DGGITQSPKYLFRKEGQNVTLSCEQNLNHDAMYWYRQDPGQGLRLIYYSQIVNDFQKGDIAEGYSVSREKKESFPLTVTSAQKNPTAFYLCASSILAGGTGELFFGEGSRLTVL.

The chain uses TRBV7-9 and TRBJ2-2; D unclear. Looked up from germline, CDR1 is SEHNR and CDR2 is FQNEAQ (reference sequence). The CDR3 covers 14 residues. Trimming left V 1 base short and J 4 bases short, with 7 bases between. CDR3: CASSLVARTGELFF. Written as DNA, the CDR3 is TGTGCCAGCAGCTTAGTGGCACGCACCGGGGAGCTGTTTTTT.

V usage is TRBV28 and J usage is TRBJ2-5; 10 bases line up with TRBD2. From germline, CDR1 is MDHEN and CDR2 SYDVKM. The CDR3 length is 14 residues. Germline trimming cut 4 bases from V and 3 bases from J; bases unmatched to any gene: 2. DNA of the CDR3: TGTGCCAGCAGTTCTAGCGGGAGTAAAGAGACCCAGTACTTC. Translated, it gives CASSSSGSKETQYF.

The J gene is TRBJ2-1, the V gene TRBV27, with 7 positions matching TRBD2. This CDR3 has 15 residues. V shed 3 bases, J shed 4 bases, and the junction held 6 bases outside the gene matches. In germline, CDR1 is MNHEY, CDR2 SMNVEV (reference sequence). DNA for the CDR3: TGTGCCAGCAGTTTTGGGCTAGCGGATTACAATGAGCAGTTCTTC. Its translation: CASSFGLADYNEQFF.

The J gene is TRBJ1-2, the V gene TRBV7-8, with 7 nucleotides matching TRBD1. V trimming: 5 bases; J trimming: 3 bases; junction bases outside the gene matches: 6. The CDR3 consists of 14 residues. The germline V gene encodes CDR1 SGHVS and CDR2 FQNEAQ. This chain's CDR3 is CASSETGPYYGYTF. As DNA, the CDR3 is TGTGCCAGCAGCGAGACAGGGCCCTACTATGGCTACACCTTC.

The V and J genes are TRBV7-6 and TRBJ2-1, with 10 bases fitting TRBD2. The CDR3 totals 16 residues. V was pared by 1 base and J by 6 bases, with 6 bases of the junction left unmatched. Germline V gene sequence: CDR1 SGHVS, CDR2 FNYEAQ. CDR3 protein: CASSLEVSGRSNEQFF. Written as DNA, the CDR3 is TGTGCCAGCAGCTTAGAGGTTAGCGGGAGGAGCAATGAGCAGTTCTTC. Combining the CDR3 with reference TRBV7-6 and TRBJ2-1 gives the whole variable domain GAGVSQSPRYKVTKRGQDVALRCDPISGHVSLYWYRQALGQGPEFLTYFNYEAQQDKSGLPNDRFSAERPEGSISTLTIQRTEQRDSAMYRCASSLEVSGRSNEQFFGPGTRLTVL.

This sequence joins TRBV18 and TRBJ2-7; tentative D call: TRBD2 (7 bases). V shed 0 bases and J shed 4 bases, with 13 bases lying between them. Per the germline V gene, CDR1 is KGHSH and CDR2 is LQKENI. The CDR3 is 15 residues long. CDR3 sequence: CASSPPTGGLYEQYF. In DNA, the CDR3 is TGTGCCAGCTCACCACCGACGGGGGGCCTTTACGAGCAGTACTTC.

V usage is TRBV7-9 and J usage is TRBJ1-2; D call uncertain. The CDR3 length is 17 residues. Trimming cost V 1 base and J 3 bases, with 18 bases left between them. Germline loops: CDR1 SEHNR, CDR2 FQNEAQ (reference sequence). Here the CDR3 reads CASSLGDRAKRDYGYTF. The CDR3 nucleotides read TGTGCCAGCAGCTTAGGAGACCGGGCCAAGAGGGACTATGGCTACACCTTC.

The V and J genes are TRBV28 and TRBJ2-1, with TRBD2 identical over 11 bases. Germline values: CDR1 MDHEN, CDR2 SYDVKM. With 6 bases clipped from V and 8 bases from J, the junction kept 15 bases outside the gene matches. The CDR3 length is 17 residues. The CDR3 loop is CASRPLSLAGVRYEQFF. The CDR3 DNA is TGTGCCAGCAGGCCCCTCTCACTAGCGGGAGTTCGCTATGAGCAGTTCTTC. The complete variable domain, with remaining parts taken from reference TRBV28 and TRBJ2-1, reads DVKVTQSSRYLVKRTGEKVFLECVQDMDHENMFWYRQDPGLGLRLIYFSYDVKMKEKGDIPEGYSVSREKKERFSLILESASTNQTSMYLCASRPLSLAGVRYEQFFGPGTRLTVL.

The chain couples TRBV10-2 to TRBJ1-2; possible D gene TRBD1, 6 bases. There are 13 residues in the CDR3. Germline CDR1 reads WSHSY; CDR2 reads SAAADI. The ends were cut back, 8 bases at V and 4 bases at J, with 14 bases in the middle. This chain's CDR3 is CASPYRTVYGYTF. Here the CDR3 DNA reads TGCGCCAGCCCCTACAGGACAGTCTATGGCTACACCTTC.

This chain connects TRBV27 to TRBJ1-2; D call uncertain. The ends were cut back, 3 bases at V and 4 bases at J, with 9 bases in the middle. CDR3 length: 13 amino acids. Germline V lookup: CDR1 MNHEY, CDR2 SMNVEV (reference sequence). The CDR3 DNA reads as TGTGCCAGCAGTTTTATCGGTTCCTATGGCTACACCTTC. Its translation: CASSFIGSYGYTF.

In this sample, this clone turned up once. At the DNA level, this CDR3 is encoded by other sequences in the same sample as well. V gene TRBV19 combines with J gene TRBJ2-7; D possibly corresponds to TRBD2 (6 bases). With 2 bases removed from V and 2 bases from J, the gap between germline ends came to 10 bases. Germline V lookup: CDR1 LNHDA, CDR2 SQIVND (reference sequence). The CDR3 covers 14 residues. The CDR3 region has the DNA TGTGCCAGTAGTATATCCGGGGGAGCCTACGAGCAGTACTTC. Translation: CASSISGGAYEQYF. Based on the CDR3 plus reference TRBV19 and TRBJ2-7, the full variable domain is DGGITQSPKYLFRKEGQNVTLSCEQNLNHDAMYWYRQDPGQGLRLIYYSQIVNDFQKGDIAEGYSVSREKKESFPLTVTSAQKNPTAFYLCASSISGGAYEQYFGPGTRLTVT.

The chain has TRBV19 and TRBJ1-6, with 8 bases aligning to TRBD1. From germline, CDR1 is LNHDA and CDR2 SQIVND (reference sequence). This CDR3 contains 15 residues. V was clipped by 9 bases and J by 10 bases; unmatched bases: 14. The CDR3 reads CASELGQGMGSPLHF. CDR3 coding DNA: TGTGCCAGCGAACTAGGACAGGGTATGGGATCACCCCTCCACTTT.

This rearrangement joins TRBV28 to TRBJ2-1; D unresolved. This CDR3 has 15 amino acids. Germline V CDR1 and CDR2: MDHEN, SYDVKM. The ends were cut back, 5 bases at V and 0 bases at J, with 11 bases in the middle. The DNA for the CDR3 is TGTGCCAGCAGTGAGGCTACGAGCTCCTACAATGAGCAGTTCTTC. Translated, it gives CASSEATSSYNEQFF.